A selection of T cell receptor beta chains follows, all from one sample in a study of T-cell reconstitution after alpha-beta-depleted transplantation in children. TCRdb reanalysed the PCR reads using MiXCR and keeps one entry per CDR3 protein. The table has 490,000 or so distinct CDR3 sequences, roughly an eighth seen once. The source material was PBMCs from the stem cell graft donor, sampled from the stem cell graft. The receptors shown here come from a human donor who donated a stem cell graft to a child with combined immunodeficiency. Each CDR3 is given with its conserved first and last residue. A D gene is named only where the DNA matches it firmly. The size entry is marked missing in some rows and otherwise reads once, few, many or a size class.

abundance	v_gene	d_gene	j_gene	CDR3aa	CDR3nt
NA	TRBV7-2	TRBD2	TRBJ2-3	CASSLRTSGSRTDTQYF	TGTGCCAGCAGCTTAAGGACTAGCGGGTCCCGCACAGATACGCAGTATTTT
NA	TRBV9	TRBD2	TRBJ2-1	CASSVLGLAHNEQFF	TGTGCCAGCAGCGTTCTTGGACTAGCCCACAATGAGCAGTTCTTC
NA	TRBV7-2	NA	TRBJ2-7	CASSLESGPGYEQYF	TGTGCCAGCAGCTTAGAGTCGGGACCAGGGTACGAGCAGTACTTC
many	TRBV30	NA	TRBJ2-7	CAWSGTGYEQYF	TGTGCCTGGAGTGGGACGGGCTACGAGCAGTACTTC
NA	TRBV7-9	NA	TRBJ1-4	CASSARTANEKLFF	TGTGCCAGCAGTGCAAGGACAGCTAATGAAAAACTGTTTTTT
NA	TRBV6-1	TRBD2	TRBJ2-5	CASSRTSGGPRETQYF	TGTGCCAGCAGTCGTACTAGCGGGGGCCCACGAGAGACCCAGTACTTC
many	TRBV4-2	NA	TRBJ1-2	CASSQEAGESYGYTF	TGTGCCAGCAGCCAAGAGGCCGGGGAAAGCTATGGCTACACCTTC
few	TRBV2	TRBD1	TRBJ1-1	CASSGGQSSMNTEAFF	TGTGCCAGCAGTGGGGGACAGAGCTCGATGAACACTGAAGCTTTCTTT
NA	TRBV6-5	TRBD1	TRBJ2-7	CASSYTGTGGSYEQYF	TGTGCCAGCAGTTACACCGGGACAGGGGGTAGCTACGAGCAGTACTTC
few	TRBV11-2	TRBD1	TRBJ2-7	CASSQGQGSYEQYF	TGTGCCAGCAGCCAGGGACAGGGGTCCTACGAGCAGTACTTC
few	TRBV12-3/TRBV12-4	NA	TRBJ2-1	CASSLVGGIEQFF	TGTGCCAGCAGTTTAGTAGGTGGTATTGAGCAGTTCTTC
many	TRBV6-2/TRBV6-3	NA	TRBJ2-1	CASSVFEYNEQFF	TGTGCCAGCAGTGTTTTCGAGTACAATGAGCAGTTCTTC
NA	TRBV4-3	TRBD2	TRBJ2-1	CASSQVTGGGRDEQFF	TGCGCCAGCAGCCAAGTAACGGGGGGCGGGAGGGATGAGCAGTTCTTC
few	TRBV5-1	NA	TRBJ1-5	CASSLGDGSRPQHF	TGCGCCAGCAGCTTGGGGGACGGATCAAGGCCCCAGCATTTT
many	TRBV28	NA	TRBJ2-1	CASSFPDQFNEQFF	TGTGCCAGCAGTTTTCCCGACCAGTTCAATGAGCAGTTCTTC
few	TRBV29-1	TRBD2	TRBJ2-7	CSVEGLADYEQYF	TGCAGCGTTGAAGGACTAGCGGACTACGAGCAGTACTTC
NA	TRBV7-2	TRBD2	TRBJ2-1	CASSSQTSGNRNEQFF	TGTGCCAGCAGCTCTCAGACTAGCGGGAACCGCAATGAGCAGTTCTTC
NA	TRBV7-2	TRBD1	TRBJ2-5	CASSQRQGIETQYF	TGTGCCAGCAGCCAAAGACAGGGTATAGAGACCCAGTACTTC
NA	TRBV24-1	TRBD2	TRBJ2-3	CATVGGRADTQYF	TGTGCCACCGTGGGCGGGAGGGCCGATACGCAGTATTTT
NA	TRBV20-1	NA	TRBJ2-3	CSARDPLGGFFTDTQYF	TGCAGTGCTAGAGATCCGCTAGGGGGTTTTTTCACAGATACGCAGTATTTT
many	TRBV11-2	TRBD1	TRBJ2-2	CASSSSDRAYYGELFF	TGTGCCAGCAGTTCCTCGGACAGGGCCTATTACGGGGAGCTGTTTTTT
few	TRBV6-2/TRBV6-3	NA	TRBJ2-1	CASSLSLEPPYNEQFF	TGTGCCAGCAGTTTGAGTTTAGAGCCCCCCTACAATGAGCAGTTCTTC
few	TRBV5-5	TRBD1	TRBJ1-5	CASSAGQGRTQPQHF	TGTGCCAGCAGCGCGGGACAGGGTAGGACTCAGCCCCAGCATTTT
few	TRBV7-3	NA	TRBJ2-7	CASSRNPAYEQYF	TGTGCCAGCAGTCGGAACCCCGCCTACGAGCAGTACTTC
NA	TRBV5-1	NA	TRBJ2-1	CASSSEGPNEQFF	TGCGCCAGCAGCAGTGAGGGGCCGAATGAGCAGTTCTTC
few	TRBV5-1	TRBD1	TRBJ2-1	CASTFDRGPPNEQFF	TGCGCCAGCACCTTCGACAGGGGCCCTCCGAATGAGCAGTTCTTC
NA	TRBV7-6	NA	TRBJ2-5	CASSAGLRETQYF	TGTGCCAGCAGCGCGGGGCTTAGAGAGACCCAGTACTTC
few	TRBV24-1	TRBD2	TRBJ2-2	CATSEPRTSGGNTGELFF	TGTGCCACCAGTGAGCCCAGGACTAGCGGGGGGAACACCGGGGAGCTGTTTTTT
few	TRBV5-6	NA	TRBJ2-1	CASSSSPSYNEQFF	TGTGCCAGCAGCTCGTCCCCGTCCTACAATGAGCAGTTCTTC
NA	TRBV20-1	NA	TRBJ1-5	CSAGINDNQPQHF	TGCAGTGCTGGGATAAATGATAATCAGCCCCAGCATTTT
NA	TRBV20-1	TRBD2	TRBJ2-7	CSASPGLADYEQYF	TGCAGTGCTAGTCCGGGACTAGCGGACTACGAGCAGTACTTC
NA	TRBV27	NA	TRBJ2-5	CASSPTDYQETQYF	TGTGCCAGCAGCCCGACAGACTACCAAGAGACCCAGTACTTC
NA	TRBV12-3/TRBV12-4	TRBD2	TRBJ2-4	CASSLPIRLAGGLGKNIQYF	TGTGCCAGCAGTTTACCAATCAGACTAGCGGGAGGGCTTGGCAAAAACATTCAGTACTTC
NA	TRBV20-1	TRBD1	TRBJ2-7	CSARETGTVPYEQYF	TGCAGTGCTAGGGAAACCGGGACAGTCCCCTACGAGCAGTACTTC
few	TRBV7-6	NA	TRBJ2-7	CASSLGMRRGSSYEQYF	TGTGCCAGCAGCTTAGGGATGCGAAGGGGGAGCTCCTACGAGCAGTACTTC
few	TRBV7-9	TRBD1	TRBJ2-1	CASSLGLGTAYNEQFF	TGTGCCAGCAGCTTAGGACTTGGGACAGCCTACAATGAGCAGTTCTTC
NA	TRBV27	NA	TRBJ2-5	CASSSDTPETQYF	TGTGCCAGCAGCTCTGATACGCCAGAGACCCAGTACTTC
NA	TRBV20-1	NA	TRBJ2-2	CSARSIRGLGLNTGELFF	TGCAGTGCTAGATCCATTCGGGGACTTGGGCTGAACACCGGGGAGCTGTTTTTT
few	TRBV19	NA	TRBJ2-5	CASRQAGETQYF	TGTGCCAGTAGACAGGCGGGGGAGACCCAGTACTTC
NA	TRBV18	NA	TRBJ2-5	CASSPSGGGQETQYF	TGTGCCAGCTCACCCTCTGGGGGCGGTCAAGAGACCCAGTACTTC
few	TRBV5-1	TRBD1	TRBJ2-2	CASSGGQGASGELFF	TGCGCCAGCAGCGGCGGACAGGGGGCTTCCGGGGAGCTGTTTTTT
NA	TRBV6-1	TRBD2	TRBJ2-1	CASRGVGTSGGDNEQFF	TGTGCCAGCAGGGGGGTGGGGACTAGCGGGGGAGACAATGAGCAGTTCTTC
many	TRBV12-3/TRBV12-4	NA	TRBJ1-1	CASTGGTEAFF	TGTGCCAGCACCGGGGGCACTGAAGCTTTCTTT
NA	TRBV12-3/TRBV12-4	TRBD1	TRBJ1-1	CASSFRGLTEAFF	TGTGCCAGCAGTTTTAGGGGGCTTACTGAAGCTTTCTTT
few	TRBV3-1	NA	TRBJ2-7	CASSQDISLTYEQYF	TGTGCCAGCAGCCAAGACATTTCCCTAACCTACGAGCAGTACTTC
NA	TRBV12-3/TRBV12-4	TRBD1	TRBJ2-7	CASGQGIYEQYF	TGTGCCAGCGGACAGGGGATCTACGAGCAGTACTTC
NA	TRBV6-5	TRBD1	TRBJ2-7	CASSSRQGASYEQYF	TGTGCCAGCAGTTCTCGACAGGGGGCCTCCTACGAGCAGTACTTC
NA	TRBV20-1	NA	TRBJ2-1	CSARDLPWRGGEQFF	TGCAGTGCTAGAGATCTCCCTTGGCGGGGCGGTGAGCAGTTCTTC
many	TRBV20-1	TRBD1	TRBJ1-2	CSAPRSTGDYGYTF	TGCAGTGCCCCGAGGTCTACAGGGGACTATGGCTACACCTTC
few	TRBV20-1	NA	TRBJ1-5	CSARYYNQPQHF	TGCAGTGCTAGATACTATAATCAGCCCCAGCATTTT
NA	TRBV29-1	TRBD1	TRBJ2-5	CSVEGRDSDQTQYF	TGCAGCGTTGAAGGTCGGGACAGCGATCAGACCCAGTACTTC